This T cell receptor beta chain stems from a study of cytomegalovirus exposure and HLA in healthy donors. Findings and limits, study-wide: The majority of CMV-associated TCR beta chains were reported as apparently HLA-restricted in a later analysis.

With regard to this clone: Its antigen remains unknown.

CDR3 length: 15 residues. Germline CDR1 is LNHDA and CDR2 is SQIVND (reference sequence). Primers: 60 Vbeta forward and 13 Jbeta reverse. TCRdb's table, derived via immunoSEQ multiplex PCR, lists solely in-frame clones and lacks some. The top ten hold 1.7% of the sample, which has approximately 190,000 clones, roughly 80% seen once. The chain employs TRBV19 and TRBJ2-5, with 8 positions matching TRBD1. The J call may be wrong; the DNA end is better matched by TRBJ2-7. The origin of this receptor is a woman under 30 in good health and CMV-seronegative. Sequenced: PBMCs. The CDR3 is CASSIGLDRVHEQYF. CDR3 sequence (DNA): TGTGCCAGTAGTATAGGTCTGGACAGGGTACACGAGCAGTACTTC.